These 13 T cell receptor beta chains originate from one sample sequenced in a study of graft-versus-host responses after intestinal transplantation. These TCRs are of unknown antigen specificity. Measured with immunoSEQ multiplex PCR; TCRdb has only the in-frame clones, and not every one. This table has 70,000 to 95,000 clones, over 85% appearing once. The sequencing here drew on unstimulated CD8+ T cells sorted from spleen or lymph node cells, taken before transplant. All receptors come from a human donor who was the organ donor for an intestinal transplant.

The V call is TRBV7-6, the J call TRBJ1-1, with TRBD1 identical over 7 bases. This CDR3 comprises 14 residues. Germline lookup yields CDR1 SGHVS and CDR2 FNYEAQ. The V gene end was trimmed by 5 bases and the J gene end by 1 base; junction bases not matched to a gene: 4. The CDR3 bases are TGTGCCAGCAGCCCCCGACAGGGGAACACTGAAGCTTTCTTT. Protein sequence: CASSPRQGNTEAFF.

The chain has TRBV28 and TRBJ2-5, with D tentatively TRBD2 (5 bases). CDR1 and CDR2 (germline): MDHEN, SYDVKM. Trimming took off 2 bases at V and 2 bases at J, with 12 bases between the two ends. The CDR3 spans 15 residues. The CDR3 region is CASSLPGVVQETQYF. In DNA form, the CDR3 reads TGTGCCAGCAGTTTACCCGGGGTGGTTCAAGAGACCCAGTACTTC.

This chain uses TRBV5-1 with TRBJ1-2; possible D gene TRBD1, 6 bases. CDR1 and CDR2 (germline): SGHRS, YFSETQ. V dropped 4 bases and J dropped 0 bases, with 10 bases sitting between them. This CDR3 comprises 14 residues. This chain's CDR3 is CASSRQGPNYGYTF. The CDR3 DNA reads as TGCGCCAGCAGCCGGCAGGGGCCTAACTATGGCTACACCTTC.

This chain links TRBV7-9 with TRBJ2-4; D unresolved. This CDR3 has 17 amino acids. CDR1 is SEHNR and CDR2 is FQNEAQ in the germline V gene (reference sequence). The V and J ends lost 5 bases and 2 bases respectively, with 19 bases between them. The CDR3 DNA reads as TGTGCCAGCAGCCCCGATCACAGTCCTCGGACCAAAAACATTCAGTACTTC. Residues: CASSPDHSPRTKNIQYF.

The count of this clone is one. The chain has TRBV27 and TRBJ2-7, with TRBD1 matching 9 bases. The CDR3 runs 15 residues. Germline CDR1 is MNHEY and CDR2 is SMNVEV (reference sequence). With V trimmed by 7 bases and J by 3 bases, 10 bases remained unmatched. The CDR3 sequence: CASIPLGQGFYEQYF. In DNA form, the CDR3 reads TGTGCCAGCATACCCTTGGGACAGGGATTCTACGAGCAGTACTTC.

The chain combines TRBV6-5 with TRBJ2-3, with TRBD2 as a possible D gene (6 bases). Trimming took off 2 bases at V and 5 bases at J, with 14 bases between the two ends. The V gene's germline CDR1 is MNHEY and CDR2 SVGAGI. This CDR3 comprises 15 residues. The CDR3 here is CASSYAGGVGDTQYF. In DNA, the CDR3 is TGTGCCAGCAGTTACGCCGGGGGAGTAGGAGATACGCAGTATTTT.

J is TRBJ2-7 and V is TRBV28, with 12 nucleotides matching TRBD2. Germline-derived CDR1 and CDR2 are MDHEN and SYDVKM. The V gene end was trimmed by 7 bases and the J gene end by 6 bases; junction bases not matched to a gene: 7. The CDR3 consists of 14 residues. The CDR3 loop reads CASNLAGGPGEQYF. In nucleotides, the CDR3 is TGTGCCAGCAACCTAGCGGGAGGGCCCGGCGAGCAGTACTTC.

The rearrangement joins TRBV19 to TRBJ2-5; 9 positions match TRBD2. The CDR3 is 16 amino acids. Germline loops: CDR1 LNHDA, CDR2 SQIVND (reference sequence). Trimming cost V 5 bases and J 5 bases; bases outside gene matches: 12. The CDR3 is CASSFLGLAGPETQYF. The CDR3 nucleotides are TGTGCCAGTAGTTTCTTGGGGCTAGCGGGACCGGAGACCCAGTACTTC.

The chain employs TRBV7-6 and TRBJ2-5, with 7 bases aligning to TRBD1. In germline, CDR1 is SGHVS, CDR2 FNYEAQ. Unmatched junction bases numbered 10, after V lost 5 bases and J lost 1 base. This CDR3 region has 16 residues. The CDR3 is CASSPRTGQTQETQYF. The CDR3 DNA reads TGTGCCAGCAGCCCGCGGACAGGACAGACCCAAGAGACCCAGTACTTC.

The chain carries TRBV27 and TRBJ1-2; D uncertain. CDR1 is MNHEY and CDR2 is SMNVEV in the germline V gene (reference sequence). CDR3 length: 15 amino acids. Trimming removed 2 bases from V and 4 bases from J, with 14 bases in between. The chain's CDR3 is CASSLTAGVLYGYTF. The CDR3 nucleotides are TGTGCCAGCAGTTTAACGGCGGGAGTACTCTATGGCTACACCTTC.

The rearrangement joins TRBV2 to TRBJ2-5; tentatively, D is TRBD2 (6 bases). Looked up from germline, CDR1 is SNHLY and CDR2 is FYNNEI. The CDR3 loop spans 14 amino acids. V shed 4 bases and J shed 2 bases, with 11 bases lying between them. CDR3 loop: CASSGVSGQETQYF. The CDR3 region has the DNA TGTGCCAGCAGTGGGGTTAGCGGACAAGAGACCCAGTACTTC.

The V gene is TRBV7-9, the J gene TRBJ1-2; D remains unclear. This CDR3 comprises 14 residues. CDR1 is SEHNR, CDR2 FQNEAQ, per germline (reference sequence). Trimming shortened V by 4 bases and J by 7 bases, and 16 bases separated the two germline ends. The CDR3 DNA is TGTGCCAGCAGCTCAGCCCGTGTCTACAGTGGCTACACCTTC. It translates to CASSSARVYSGYTF.

The V call is TRBV19, the J call TRBJ2-7, with TRBD2 as a possible D gene (5 bases). V lost 3 bases and J 3 bases, leaving 15 bases between the germline ends. The CDR3 has 15 residues. Germline lookup yields CDR1 LNHDA and CDR2 SQIVND (reference sequence). The CDR3 region is CASSMGALNFYEQYF. DNA for the CDR3: TGTGCCAGTAGTATGGGAGCATTAAACTTCTACGAGCAGTACTTC.